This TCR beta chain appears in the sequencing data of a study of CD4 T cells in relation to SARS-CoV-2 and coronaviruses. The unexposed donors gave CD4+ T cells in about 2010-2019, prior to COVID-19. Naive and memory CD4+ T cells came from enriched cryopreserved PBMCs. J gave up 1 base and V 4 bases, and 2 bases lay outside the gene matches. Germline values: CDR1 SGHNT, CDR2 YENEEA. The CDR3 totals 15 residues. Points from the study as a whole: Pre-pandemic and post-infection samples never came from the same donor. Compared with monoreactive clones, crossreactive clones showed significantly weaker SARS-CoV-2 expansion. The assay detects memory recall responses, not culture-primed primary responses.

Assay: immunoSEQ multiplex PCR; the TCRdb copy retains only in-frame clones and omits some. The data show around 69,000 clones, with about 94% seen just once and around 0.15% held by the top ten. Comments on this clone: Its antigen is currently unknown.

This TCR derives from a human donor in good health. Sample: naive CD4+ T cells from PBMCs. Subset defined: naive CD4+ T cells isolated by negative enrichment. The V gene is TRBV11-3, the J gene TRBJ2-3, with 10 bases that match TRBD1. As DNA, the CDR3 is TGTGCCAGCAGCTACGGGACAGGGGGCACAGATACGCAGTATTTT. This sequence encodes CASSYGTGGTDTQYF.